The 2 T cell receptor beta chains presented below share a single source sample, sequenced in a study of T cell changes during pregnancy in multiple sclerosis. Profiled with immunoSEQ multiplex PCR; TCRdb holds only in-frame clones, not every one. The repertoire includes 90,000 to 120,000 clones, about nine tenths of them detected once, and roughly 0.82% sits in the top ten. The sample here was peripheral blood, taken in the third trimester of pregnancy. The receptor set was obtained from a female donor in good health, enrolled as a control in a pregnancy study.

Regarding this clone: An end of the junction differs from the germline gene, which may be a read error. V gene TRBV29-1 combines with J gene TRBJ1-1; 9 bases line up with TRBD1. Germline V CDR1 and CDR2: SQVTM, ANQGSEA. The CDR3 loop spans 12 amino acids. The CDR3 is CSVEGQGGWASF. The CDR3 DNA reads as TGCAGCGTGGAGGGACAGGGCGGCTGGGCTTCCTTT.

The chain joins TRBV5-6 to TRBJ2-5, with 9 bases matching TRBD1. Germline trimming cut 3 bases from V and 4 bases from J; bases unmatched to any gene: 4. Germline CDR1 and CDR2: SGHDT and YYEEEE. The CDR3 is 14 residues long. The CDR3 region is CASSSQGARETQYF. The CDR3 DNA reads as TGTGCCAGCAGCTCACAGGGGGCGAGAGAGACCCAGTACTTC. The full variable domain, in which reference TRBV5-6 and TRBJ2-5 provide the parts outside the CDR3, is DAGVTQSPTHLIKTRGQQVTLRCSPKSGHDTVSWYQQALGQGPQFIFQYYEEEERQRGNFPDRFSGHQFPNYSSELNVNALLLGDSALYLCASSSQGARETQYFGPGTRLLVL.